This T cell receptor (beta chain) emerged from a study of vaccination and CD4 T cells after COVID-19. On the study more broadly: The post-COVID sampling time was a median about 100 days after diagnosis, ranging from 35 to 161. Overlapping spike pools from SARS-CoV-2 and HCoV-NL63, HCoV-OC43 and HCoV-229E served as culture stimuli.

The assay that was used to sequence DNA from cultured CD4+ T cells was the Oncomine TCR Beta short-read assay. Using its own MiXCR run on the PCR reads, TCRdb lists one record per CDR3 protein. The repertoire holds over 20,000 distinct CDR3 sequences, about 35% seen once, with roughly 9% in the top ten. Time point of the sample: late sampling 161 to 241 days after vaccination in three convalescent patients. The sample's treatment: roughly 10-day PBMC culture with coronavirus spike peptide pools or control peptides (ViraFEST assay). ViraFEST relied on peptide pools to expand antigen-specific T cells; the TCRs were sequenced afterward. March to December 2020 was the span of positive PCR dates, which predated US Alpha, Beta and Delta variants. In regard to this clonotype: No antigen is known for it.

The V segment lost 8 bases and the J segment 6 bases; nucleotides outside the gene matches: 21. Germline V CDR1 and CDR2: MNHEY, SVGEGT. CDR3 size: 17 residues. The receptor comes from a human donor who had recovered from COVID-19. The rearrangement joins TRBV6-2 or TRBV6-3 to TRBJ2-7; 8 nucleotides agree with TRBD2. The material sequenced was CD4+ T cells from blood, cultured in vitro, taken about 7 months after SARS-CoV-2 vaccination. The CDR3 spells CASRRLALSLTPAEQYF. CDR3 in DNA: TGTGCCAGCCGTAGACTAGCGTTAAGCCTTACCCCTGCCGAGCAGTACTTC.